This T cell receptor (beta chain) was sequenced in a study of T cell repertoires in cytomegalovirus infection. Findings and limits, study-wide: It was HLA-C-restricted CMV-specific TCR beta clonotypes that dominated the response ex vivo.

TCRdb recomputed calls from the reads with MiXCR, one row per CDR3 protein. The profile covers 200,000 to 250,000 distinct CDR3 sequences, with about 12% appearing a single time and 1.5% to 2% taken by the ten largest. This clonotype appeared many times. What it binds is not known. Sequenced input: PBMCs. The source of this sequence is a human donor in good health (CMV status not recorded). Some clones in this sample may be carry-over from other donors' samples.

CDR3: CASSLFFNSPLHF. CDR3 bases: TGTGCCAGCAGCTTATTCTTCAATTCACCCCTCCACTTT. The genes are TRBV7-2 and TRBJ1-6, with no clear D. Germline V CDR1 and CDR2: SGHTA, FQGNSA. The CDR3 consists of 13 residues. Trimming stripped 2 bases from V and 7 bases from J, with 6 bases between.